Given below is one TCR beta chain in context. In the original analysis: Counts of nucleated cells, estimated from reference gene primer amplification, were obtained. TCRdb's table, derived via immunoSEQ multiplex PCR, lists solely in-frame clones and lacks some. That table furnishes V, J and clone size, whereas the DNA furnished D and trimming. The sample records around 130,000 clones, 70% to 85% being singletons. The sample comes from a study of blood T cell repertoires in COVID-19. Study information: The study drew acute and convalescent COVID-19 samples from the United States, Italy and Spain. T cells, B-cell-depleted T cells, or PBMCs supplied cDNA or gDNA.

The V end lost 0 bases, the J end lost 3 bases, and 16 bases lay between the germline ends. There are 17 residues in the CDR3. The germline CDR1 and CDR2 sequences are LGHNA and YNFKEQ. The V gene is TRBV4-2, the J gene TRBJ2-3, with D maybe TRBD1 (5 bases). This TCR derives from a woman in her seventies with acute or convalescent COVID-19. Sequenced: peripheral blood. The CDR3 spells CASSQDSAVRVTDTQYF. CDR3 DNA: TGTGCCAGCAGCCAAGATTCCGCCGTCAGGGTTACAGATACGCAGTATTTT.